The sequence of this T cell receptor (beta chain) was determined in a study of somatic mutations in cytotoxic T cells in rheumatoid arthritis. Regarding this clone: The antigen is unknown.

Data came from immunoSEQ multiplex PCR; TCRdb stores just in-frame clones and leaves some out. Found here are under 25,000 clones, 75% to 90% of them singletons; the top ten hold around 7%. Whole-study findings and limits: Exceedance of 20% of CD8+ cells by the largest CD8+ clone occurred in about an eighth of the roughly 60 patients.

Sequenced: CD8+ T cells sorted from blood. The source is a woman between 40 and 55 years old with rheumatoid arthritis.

The CDR3 nucleotides are TGTGCCAGCAGTTACTTAGGACAGGGTGTGGGTGGCTACACCTTC. It encodes CASSYLGQGVGGYTF. The gene calls are TRBV6-5 and TRBJ1-2; 8 nucleotides line up with TRBD1. The CDR3 spans 15 residues. J lost 7 bases, V lost 1 base, and 8 bases had no gene match. Germline-derived CDR1 and CDR2 are MNHEY and SVGAGI.